Each of the 19 T cell receptor beta chains below was sequenced from the same sample in a study of cytomegalovirus exposure and HLA in healthy donors. This PCR relied on a set of 60 Vbeta primers and 13 Jbeta primers. Sequencing was performed with immunoSEQ multiplex PCR; in TCRdb, only in-frame clones are kept and a portion is missing. Of about 120,000 clones in the sample, approximately 80% are singletons; the top ten hold about 8.9%. The sequencing sample was made of PBMCs. These receptors were taken from a man aged 30-40 years in good health and CMV-seropositive.

V and J are TRBV7-7 and TRBJ2-1; 12 bases fit TRBD2. Losses at the gene ends were 1 base for V and 7 bases for J; bases not matched to a gene: 5. The CDR3 consists of 16 residues. Germline assignment: CDR1 SSHAT and CDR2 FNYEAQ (reference sequence). The CDR3 loop reads CASSLGSSGGVNEQFF. The CDR3 coding sequence is TGTGCCAGCAGCTTAGGTTCTAGCGGGGGGGTTAATGAGCAGTTCTTC.

V usage is TRBV7-8 and J usage is TRBJ2-5, with a tentative D call TRBD1 (6 bases). The closer fit of TRBJ2-7 to the DNA end suggests the J call may be wrong. The CDR3 has 13 amino acids. Germline assignment: CDR1 SGHVS and CDR2 FQNEAQ. Written as DNA, the CDR3 is TGTGCCAGCAGCTTAGACAGGGCCTACGAGCAGTACTTC. This translates into CASSLDRAYEQYF.

The rearrangement uses TRBV9 and TRBJ1-6; D not certain. The CDR3 is 15 residues long. CDR1 SGDLS and CDR2 YYNGEE come from the germline V gene. The V end lost 4 bases, the J end lost 11 bases, and 19 bases lay between the germline ends. DNA for the CDR3: TGTGCCAGCAGCAAAACCCGGGCCGTCGGGGCACCCCTCCACTTT. Protein: CASSKTRAVGAPLHF.

The chain carries TRBV6-5 and TRBJ2-7; 11 nucleotides match TRBD1. V lost 3 bases and J lost 7; bases outside the gene matches: 2. Germline V gives CDR1 MNHEY, CDR2 SVGAGI. This CDR3 comprises 13 residues. Here the CDR3 reads CASSYGTGGEQYF. In DNA form, the CDR3 reads TGTGCCAGCAGTTATGGGACAGGGGGAGAGCAGTACTTC.

This clone has a single count. This sequence joins TRBV21-1 and TRBJ1-5; the DNA was not used to check the table's D call, TRBD1. TRBV21-1 is an annotated pseudogene. CDR3 length equals 19 residues. The chain's CDR3 is CASSKRAVEGAKSNQPQHF. The CDR3 DNA reads as TGTGCCAGCAGCAAAAGGGCGGTGGAAGGGGCCAAAAGCAATCAGCCCCAGCATTTT.

The CDR3 DNA reads as TGCGCCAGCAGCTTGATAGGGGGAGCGGCCACTGAAGCTTTCTTT. Amino acid sequence: CASSLIGGAATEAFF. The chain has TRBV5-1 and TRBJ1-1; D is perhaps TRBD1 (6 bases). CDR1 is SGHRS, CDR2 YFSETQ, per germline. Trimming shortened V by 1 base and J by 4 bases, and 14 bases separated the two germline ends. The CDR3 covers 15 residues.

This sequence joins TRBV13 and TRBJ1-4; 7 bases align to TRBD1. The CDR3 has 18 amino acids. Per germline, CDR1 PRHDT and CDR2 FYEKMQ (reference sequence). Trimming took 0 bases from V and 3 from J; bases not matched to a gene: 10. CDR3 bases: TGTGCCAGCAGCTTAGGAACAGGGGCCGGAAACCCTAATGAAAAACTGTTTTTT. It encodes CASSLGTGAGNPNEKLFF.

V is TRBV5-1 and J is TRBJ2-1, with 12 positions matching TRBD2. CDR1 and CDR2 (germline): SGHRS, YFSETQ. CDR3 length: 15 residues. V shed 2 bases and J 7 bases; nucleotides not matched to a gene: 4. The CDR3 region has the DNA TGCGCCAGCAGCTTCCCTAGCGGGGGGGCGAATGAGCAGTTCTTC. Its protein product is CASSFPSGGANEQFF.

Concerning this clone itself: A read error may account for a junction end that differs from germline. This chain joins TRBV15 and TRBJ2-5; D gene ambiguous. Per germline, CDR1 LNHNV and CDR2 YYDKDF (reference sequence). This CDR3 is built from 15 residues. Here the CDR3 DNA reads TGTGCCACCAGCAGAGAAATGGCTCAGGAAGAGATCCAGTACTTC. Its translation: CATSREMAQEEIQYF.

The chain combines TRBV12-5 with TRBJ1-3; D call uncertain. Trimming took 3 bases from V and 4 from J, leaving 7 bases between them. Germline V gene lookup returns CDR1 LGHNT and CDR2 FRNRAP. The CDR3 length is 13 residues. Here the CDR3 DNA reads TGTGCTAGTGGTTTTGTTGCGGGAAACACCATATATTTT. It yields the protein CASGFVAGNTIYF.

V gene TRBV13 combines with J gene TRBJ2-1; D might be TRBD2 (6 bases). V lost 6 bases and J 0 bases, leaving 9 bases between the germline ends. The CDR3 length is 14 residues. Germline V gene data show CDR1 as PRHDT and CDR2 as FYEKMQ (reference sequence). CDR3 region: CASRLGGSYNEQFF. CDR3 coding DNA: TGTGCCAGCAGGCTCGGGGGCTCCTACAATGAGCAGTTCTTC. The whole variable domain, filled in from reference TRBV13 and TRBJ2-1, reads AAGVIQSPRHLIKEKRETATLKCYPIPRHDTVYWYQQGPGQDPQFLISFYEKMQSDKGSIPDRFSAQQFSDYHSELNMSSLELGDSALYFCASRLGGSYNEQFFGPGTRLTVL.

The genes are TRBV10-2 and TRBJ2-3; 11 bases are shared with TRBD2. Trimming cost V 6 bases and J 5 bases; bases outside gene matches: 13. The CDR3 has 17 residues. Per the germline V gene, CDR1 is WSHSY and CDR2 is SAAADI. In DNA, the CDR3 is TGCGCCAGCAGAGGATTGTTAGCGGGGGGGCCTGGAGATACGCAGTATTTT. Translation: CASRGLLAGGPGDTQYF.

The V and J genes are TRBV28 and TRBJ2-5; TRBD1 agrees at 8 bases. Germline lookup yields CDR1 MDHEN and CDR2 SYDVKM. This CDR3 spans 15 amino acids. Unmatched junction bases numbered 5, after V lost 5 bases and J lost 0 bases. The CDR3 loop reads CASSPGTGYQETQYF. CDR3 nucleotides: TGTGCCAGCAGTCCGGGGACAGGTTACCAAGAGACCCAGTACTTC. The variable domain in full, with the rest retrieved from reference TRBV28 and TRBJ2-5, is DVKVTQSSRYLVKRTGEKVFLECVQDMDHENMFWYRQDPGLGLRLIYFSYDVKMKEKGDIPEGYSVSREKKERFSLILESASTNQTSMYLCASSPGTGYQETQYFGPGTRLLVL.

The chain couples TRBV4-2 to TRBJ2-3; D possibly corresponds to TRBD2 (6 bases). With 4 bases removed from V and 0 bases from J, the gap between germline ends came to 14 bases. The V gene's germline CDR1 is LGHNA and CDR2 YNFKEQ. CDR3 length: 16 residues. The CDR3 reads CASSPRSSVSTDTQYF. In DNA, the CDR3 is TGTGCCAGCAGCCCACGTTCTAGCGTCAGCACAGATACGCAGTATTTT.

The genes are TRBV7-6 and TRBJ1-1; no reliable D call. V lost 1 base to trimming and J lost 4 bases, with 10 bases between them. Germline CDR1 and CDR2: SGHVS and FNYEAQ. The CDR3 is 14 residues long. CDR3 DNA sequence: TGTGCCAGCAGCTTAGGGCCGCCAGGCACTGAAGCTTTCTTT. Translated: CASSLGPPGTEAFF. Based on the CDR3 plus reference TRBV7-6 and TRBJ1-1, the full variable domain is GAGVSQSPRYKVTKRGQDVALRCDPISGHVSLYWYRQALGQGPEFLTYFNYEAQQDKSGLPNDRFSAERPEGSISTLTIQRTEQRDSAMYRCASSLGPPGTEAFFGQGTRLTVV.

This clone was counted between two and nine times. The chain has TRBV18 and TRBJ2-4, with D perhaps TRBD1 (6 bases). The CDR3 sequence is 19 residues long. Trimming removed 4 bases from V and 0 bases from J, with 22 bases in between. Per the germline V gene, CDR1 is KGHSH and CDR2 is LQKENI. CDR3 loop: CASSLGGQSLLLAKNIQYF. The CDR3 region has the DNA TGTGCCAGCTCACTAGGCGGACAGTCTTTATTACTAGCCAAAAACATTCAGTACTTC.

The rearrangement joins TRBV28 to TRBJ2-5; the match to TRBD1 covers 8 bases. Per the germline V gene, CDR1 is MDHEN and CDR2 is SYDVKM. The V gene end was trimmed by 5 bases and the J gene end by 0 bases; junction bases not matched to a gene: 14. CDR3 length equals 18 residues. The CDR3 is CASSGIPGTGLYQETQYF. The CDR3 DNA follows: TGTGCCAGCAGTGGAATCCCCGGGACAGGCCTGTACCAAGAGACCCAGTACTTC.

This clone was seen once. The genes are TRBV7-3 and TRBJ2-5; TRBD2 aligns across 10 bases. Germline loops: CDR1 SGHTA, CDR2 FQGTGA. V lost 3 bases to trimming and J lost 2 bases; unmatched junction nucleotides: 3. The CDR3 totals 15 residues. DNA for the CDR3: TGTGCCAGCAGCTTGGGGACTAGCGCGCAAGAGACCCAGTACTTC. The encoded protein is CASSLGTSAQETQYF.

A single count supports this clone. The V gene is TRBV11-3, the J gene TRBJ2-7; D gene uncertain. The CDR3 spans 10 residues. CDR1 SGHNT and CDR2 YENEEA come from the germline V gene. The V and J ends lost 8 bases and 6 bases respectively, with 8 bases between them. This chain's CDR3 is CASGSSEQYF. CDR3 coding DNA: TGTGCCAGCGGGTCTAGCGAGCAGTACTTC.